The 29 T cell receptor beta chains reported below all come from one sample, sequenced in a study of tumor-infiltrating lymphocytes in primary liver carcinoma. Using a constant-region primer together with ProtoScript II reverse transcriptase, TCR beta cDNA was made from roughly 540 ng of total RNA. Generation of the TCR beta libraries relied on three nested multiplex PCR rounds using slightly modified ARM-PCR. The first two PCR rounds used TRBV1-TRBV30 forward primers with a C-beta reverse primer, about 10 cycles each. TCRdb reanalysed the multiplex PCR reads using MiXCR and keeps one entry per CDR3 protein. The sample has more than 70,000 distinct CDR3 sequences; 55% to 85% are singletons. Investigators took RNA and DNA out together from roughly 21-30 mg of unsorted bulk tissue. The sequenced sample consisted of liver tumor tissue from sampling region 1. Subset described: tumor region T1, superior pole. The receptor set was obtained from a man aged 40-49 years with primary liver carcinoma and hepatitis B virus infection.

The CDR3 DNA reads as TGCGCCAGCAGCCAATATAAGGGTTCTGGCTACACCTTC. It yields the protein CASSQYKGSGYTF. The gene calls are TRBV4-1 and TRBJ1-2, with D unresolved. CDR3 length: 13 amino acids. CDR1 and CDR2 from the germline V gene are MGHRA and YSYEKL. The germline V and J ends were trimmed by 2 bases and 7 bases, with 11 bases remaining between them.

The chain has TRBV6-1 and TRBJ2-3; D is uncertain. Trimming took 6 bases from V and 6 from J, leaving 10 bases between them. CDR3 length equals 12 residues. CDR1 and CDR2 from the germline V gene are MNHNS and SASEGT. CDR3 sequence (DNA): TGTGCCAGCAGGGTTACCAAGGATACGCAGTATTTT. Protein: CASRVTKDTQYF.

This clonotype is termed medium-sized. This chain connects TRBV6-6 to TRBJ2-1; the D is unclear. Germline CDR1 MNHNY, CDR2 SVGAGI (reference sequence). This CDR3 is built from 14 residues. V was pared by 9 bases and J by 0 bases, with 12 bases between. The CDR3: CARMNLHSYNEQFF. Here the CDR3 DNA reads TGTGCCAGGATGAACCTGCACTCCTACAATGAGCAGTTCTTC.

This clonotype showed up many times. The gene calls are TRBV28 and TRBJ2-5, with TRBD1 matching 11 bases. Trimming removed 5 bases from V and 4 bases from J; junction bases left unmatched: 6. The CDR3 consists of 15 residues. The germline CDR1 and CDR2 sequences are MDHEN and SYDVKM. CDR3 coding DNA: TGTGCCAGCAGTCTGGACAGGGGGCACAGAGAGACCCAGTACTTC. This codes for CASSLDRGHRETQYF. The variable domain in full, completed from reference TRBV28 and TRBJ2-5, reads DVKVTQSSRYLVKRTGEKVFLECVQDMDHENMFWYRQDPGLGLRLIYFSYDVKMKEKGDIPEGYSVSREKKERFSLILESASTNQTSMYLCASSLDRGHRETQYFGPGTRLLVL.

This clonotype was observed a single time. An end of the junction does not agree with germline; a read error may underlie this. The rearrangement uses TRBV14 and TRBJ2-1, with TRBD2 identical over 13 bases. Germline CDR1 is SGHDN and CDR2 is FVKESK. The length of the CDR3 is 16 residues. As DNA, the CDR3 is TGTGTCAGCAGCCGACTAGCGGGAGGTAGCTACAATGAGCAGTTCTTC. It translates to CVSSRLAGGSYNEQFF.

Details on this clonotype: An end of the junction differs from the germline gene, which may be a read error. The chain recombines TRBV6-1 with TRBJ2-3; perhaps D is TRBD1 or TRBD2 (5 bases each). CDR1 is MNHNS, CDR2 SASEGT, per germline. The CDR3 extends over 15 amino acids. The CDR3 nucleotides read TGTGCCAGCACTGAACGGGGCGCGAGCACAGATATGCAGTATTTT. Residues: CASTERGASTDMQYF.

The V gene is TRBV5-1, the J gene TRBJ2-3, with D maybe TRBD1 (6 bases). TRBJ1-5 matches the DNA end more closely, so the J call is doubtful. Germline CDR1 SGHRS, CDR2 YFSETQ. CDR3 length equals 15 residues. Here the CDR3 reads CASCWRDRSTDTQHF. CDR3 nucleotide sequence: TGCGCCAGCTGCTGGAGAGACAGGAGCACAGATACGCAGCATTTT.

This clonotype was counted ten times or more. The chain couples TRBV28 to TRBJ2-7, with 9 bases lining up with TRBD1. Trimming removed 5 bases from V and 2 bases from J; junction bases left unmatched: 7. The CDR3 extends over 15 amino acids. Per the germline V gene, CDR1 is MDHEN and CDR2 is SYDVKM. The CDR3 region has the DNA TGTGCCAGCAGTGCCTCGAGGGACAGGGCCTACGAGCAGTACTTC. Its translation: CASSASRDRAYEQYF.

This clonotype is a singleton in its sample. Relative to the germline gene, one junction end is altered; a read error may explain this. CDR3 in DNA: TGTGCCAGCAACTTAGAGGTTGGGGGCAAAAAACTGTTTTTT. Its protein product is CASNLEVGGKKLFF. The rearrangement uses TRBV11-2 and TRBJ1-4; the D gene is possibly TRBD1 (6 bases). This CDR3 has 14 amino acids. Germline CDR1 SGHAT, CDR2 FQNNGV.

Regarding this clonotype: At one of its ends the junction is not consistent with the germline gene, which may arise from a read error. J is TRBJ1-1 and V is TRBV6-1; D is ambiguous. The CDR3 consists of 13 residues. Per germline, CDR1 MNHNS and CDR2 SASEGT. CDR3 region: CASSLEENTEAFF. CDR3 DNA sequence: TGTGCCAGCAGTTTGGAGGAGAACACCGAAGCTTTCTTT.

Of note for this clonotype: Sequence at one end of the junction differs from germline and may be a read error. The chain is built from TRBV14 and TRBJ1-2; 7 bases are a match to TRBD1. Germline CDR1 and CDR2: SGHDN and FVKESK. This CDR3 contains 17 residues. The CDR3 nucleotides read TGTGCCAGCAGCCAAGCGGGGGCCATGGGACAGTTCTATGGCTACGCCTTC. Its protein is CASSQAGAMGQFYGYAF.

Of note for this clonotype: The junction and the germline gene differ at one end; a read error may be behind it. The V and J genes are TRBV11-1 and TRBJ2-2, with D tentatively TRBD1 (5 bases). Germline CDR1 reads SGHAT; CDR2 reads FQDESV (reference sequence). The CDR3 length is 12 residues. CDR3 bases: TGTGCCAGCAGCTCGGACACCCGGGAGCTGTTTTTT. Amino acid sequence: CASSSDTRELFF.

V usage is TRBV5-4 and J usage is TRBJ2-3, with a tentative D call TRBD1 (5 bases). Trimming took off 2 bases at V and 7 bases at J, with 20 bases between the two ends. The CDR3 runs 16 residues. Germline V lookup: CDR1 SGHNT, CDR2 YYREEE (reference sequence). This CDR3 is CASSLWVSGGAHTQYF. DNA of the CDR3: TGTGCCAGCAGCTTATGGGTCTCAGGTGGGGCACATACGCAGTATTTT.

The chain is built from TRBV6-6 and TRBJ1-4, with D possibly matching TRBD1 (6 bases). Deletions cut 6 bases from V and 0 bases from J, with 17 bases between. Germline assignment: CDR1 MNHNY and CDR2 SVGAGI (reference sequence). The CDR3 totals 17 residues. The CDR3 loop reads CASSSGQWASTNEKLFF. For the CDR3, the DNA is TGTGCCAGCAGCAGCGGACAGTGGGCTTCAACTAATGAAAAACTGTTTTTT.

This clonotype is a singleton in its sample. A single base separates this from a much larger clone, so it may be a read error. The chain links TRBV28 to TRBJ1-5; D call uncertain. Between the trimmed V and J ends, which lost 2 bases and 9 bases, there was a span of 14 bases. Germline V lookup: CDR1 MDHEN, CDR2 SYDVKM. This CDR3 spans 14 amino acids. The CDR3 DNA follows: TGTGCCAGCAGTTTAATGGGTGCGGATCGGCCCCAGCATTTT. Protein sequence: CASSLMGADRPQHF.

Details on this clonotype: One base away lies a much larger clone, so this may be a sequencing read error. The chain couples TRBV12-3 or TRBV12-4 to TRBJ2-6, with 7 bases fitting TRBD1. The CDR3 totals 18 residues. CDR3 sequence reads: CASSSDRSAPSGVNVLTF. In DNA, the CDR3 is TGTGCCAGCAGTTCGGACAGGTCGGCCCCCTCTGGGGTCAACGTCCTGACTTTC.

V is TRBV12-3 or TRBV12-4 and J is TRBJ2-7; maybe TRBD2 (5 bases). Trimming took 4 bases from V and 3 from J, leaving 19 bases between them. This CDR3 is built from 16 residues. In DNA form, the CDR3 reads TGTGCCAGCAGTTCCGCCACAGCGGTAGCAATCTACGAGCAGTACTTC. This gives the protein CASSSATAVAIYEQYF.

Worth noting for this clonotype: Since no conserved phenylalanine or tryptophan closes the CDR3, a read error is the likely cause. This chain links TRBV11-2 with TRBJ2-5; D remains unclear. This CDR3 contains 13 residues. The V gene lost 6 bases and the J gene lost 5 bases, with 13 bases spanning the gap. Per germline, CDR1 SGHAT and CDR2 FQNNGV. This CDR3 reads CASSFSIGETQYL. As DNA, the CDR3 is TGTGCCAGCAGTTTTAGCATCGGCGAGACCCAGTACCTC.

This clonotype has a count of ten or more. The rearrangement links TRBV10-3 to TRBJ1-5; 10 bases are shared with TRBD1. The germline V gene has CDR1 ENHRY and CDR2 SYGVKD. CDR3 size: 15 residues. V gave up 0 bases and J gave up 6 bases; unmatched junction bases: 2. The CDR3 coding sequence is TGTGCCATCAGTGAGTCGACAGGGGGCGGTCAGCCCCAGCATTTT. It translates to CAISESTGGGQPQHF.

J is TRBJ2-5 and V is TRBV2; D is perhaps TRBD2 (6 bases). CDR1 is SNHLY, CDR2 FYNNEI, per germline. Trimming stripped 7 bases from V and 4 bases from J, with 13 bases between. This CDR3 comprises 13 residues. The CDR3 region is CASTGLTGETQYF. CDR3 in DNA: TGTGCCAGCACGGGACTGACGGGAGAGACCCAGTACTTC.

In regard to this clonotype: The CDR3 ends on some other residue instead of the conserved phenylalanine or tryptophan, so this is likely a read error. This chain connects TRBV6-5 to TRBJ2-7; D remains ambiguous. CDR1 is MNHEY, CDR2 SVGAGI, per germline. This CDR3 contains 15 residues. V was cut by 5 bases and J by 0 bases, with 14 bases left in between. The DNA for the CDR3 is TGTGCCAGCAGTAGAGAAACTTGGAGCTCCTACGAGCAGTACATT. Its protein is CASSRETWSSYEQYI.

This sequence joins TRBV11-2 and TRBJ2-5; D might be TRBD1 (6 bases). Germline V gives CDR1 SGHAT, CDR2 FQNNGV. With 3 bases removed from V and 3 bases from J, the gap between germline ends came to 11 bases. This CDR3 has 14 amino acids. The CDR3 here is CASSFGQMKETQYF. The CDR3 region has the DNA TGTGCCAGCAGCTTCGGACAGATGAAAGAGACCCAGTACTTC.

This chain connects TRBV12-3 or TRBV12-4 to TRBJ1-5; no firm D call. The CDR3 length is 13 residues. V lost 9 bases and J 10 bases, leaving 19 bases between the germline ends. The CDR3 protein is CASGLVSVQPQHF. The CDR3 nucleotides are TGTGCCAGTGGTTTAGTAAGTGTTCAACCCCAGCATTTT.

Of note for this clonotype: The CDR3 does not end in the conserved phenylalanine or tryptophan, so this is likely a read error. The chain carries TRBV28 and TRBJ2-1; D call uncertain. V lost 3 bases and J 9 bases, leaving 15 bases between the germline ends. The CDR3 has 14 amino acids. The germline V gene has CDR1 MDHEN and CDR2 SYDVKM. For the CDR3, the DNA is TGTGCCAGCAGTTTGAGTCTTTCCTACTGTGAGCAGTTCTCC. It yields the protein CASSLSLSYCEQFS.

The rearrangement links TRBV30 to TRBJ2-2; D is perhaps TRBD1 (5 bases). The CDR3 is made up of 14 amino acids. Germline CDR1 reads GTSNPN; CDR2 reads SVGIG (reference sequence). V was pared by 5 bases and J by 4 bases, with 14 bases between. The CDR3 DNA reads TGTGCCTGGGCCGGACAAATCCTCACCGGGGAGCTGTTTTTT. Amino acids: CAWAGQILTGELFF. Variable domain in full (rest from reference TRBV30 and TRBJ2-2): SQTIHQWPATLVQPVGSPLSLECTVEGTSNPNLYWYRQAAGRGLQLLFYSVGIGQISSEVPQNLSASRPQDRQFILSSKKLLLSDSGFYLCAWAGQILTGELFFGEGSRLTVL.

On this clonotype: An end of the junction differs from the germline gene, which may be a read error. The chain links TRBV14 to TRBJ2-2, with 7 positions matching TRBD1. The germline CDR1 and CDR2 sequences are SGHDN and FVKESK. There are 14 residues in the CDR3. The CDR3 DNA sequence: TGTGCCAGCAGGTCGGGACAGAACACCGGGGAGCCGTTATTT. Its protein is CASRSGQNTGEPLF.

In the case of this clonotype: This CDR3 is missing its conserved last phenylalanine or tryptophan, likely due to a read error. DNA for the CDR3: TGTGCCAGCAGTTACATGATTAGCATTGATAGTGAGCAGTTCCTC. It yields the protein CASSYMISIDSEQFL. The J gene is TRBJ2-1, the V gene TRBV6-6, with unresolved D. Germline assignment: CDR1 MNHNY and CDR2 SVGAGI (reference sequence). The CDR3 length is 15 residues. Trimming removed 2 bases at V and 9 bases at J, with 17 bases between.

As regards this clonotype: A read error is likely, as this CDR3 ends without the conserved phenylalanine or tryptophan. The DNA is omitted, as the CDR3 cannot be located on it reliably, and the CDR3 follows TCRdb's listing. This rearrangement joins TRBV7-8 to TRBJ2-5; TRBD2, the table's D call, was not compared with the DNA. CDR1 SGHVS and CDR2 FQNEAQ come from the germline V gene. The CDR3 contains 14 residues when both ends are counted. The CDR3 protein is CANRLLRAQETQYL.

A remark on this clonotype: The junction differs from germline at one of its ends, possibly a read error. J is TRBJ2-2 and V is TRBV10-2, with a weak D call TRBD2 (5 bases). Germline CDR1 and CDR2: WSHSY and SAAADI. The CDR3 contains 13 residues. CDR3 coding DNA: TGTGCCAGCAGTGAGTCCGCGCCCGGGGATCTGTTTTTT. Translation gives CASSESAPGDLFF.